A single sample gave rise to the 28 T cell receptor beta chains below, sequenced in a study of blood T cell repertoires in COVID-19 (TCRdb year 2020). Library prep was done by the immunoSEQ multiplex PCR assay. In its TCRdb copy, this immuneACCESS table keeps in-frame sequences only and misses some clones. Where compared with another copy, unresolved V genes explain less than half of these, and the others have no known cause. For this sample there are some 100,000 clones; roughly 77% appear just once. The ten largest clones add up to about 12% of the sample. Sequencing input: peripheral blood. The source of these receptors is a human donor in a cohort sampled during active COVID-19.

The J gene is TRBJ2-7, the V gene TRBV5-5; D not certain. Between the trimmed V and J ends, which lost 4 bases and 3 bases, there was a span of 14 bases. The length of the CDR3 is 14 residues. Germline V gene data show CDR1 as SGHKS and CDR2 as YYEKEE (reference sequence). The CDR3 DNA reads TGTGCCAGCAGCGGAGTACCACCTCTCTACGAGCAGTACTTC. It is translated as CASSGVPPLYEQYF. The full variable domain, with the rest looked up from reference TRBV5-5 and TRBJ2-7, is DAGVTQSPTHLIKTRGQQVTLRCSPISGHKSVSWYQQVLGQGPQFIFQYYEKEERGRGNFPDRFSARQFPNYSSELNVNALLLGDSALYLCASSGVPPLYEQYFGPGTRLTVT.

This clone was counted a few times. The chain employs TRBV11-2 and TRBJ2-2; 9 bases map to TRBD1. V dropped 3 bases and J dropped 4; count of bases not matched to a gene: 9. Per germline, CDR1 SGHAT and CDR2 FQNNGV. The CDR3 is made up of 17 amino acids. CDR3 sequence (DNA): TGTGCCAGCAGCTTTCGTGCGGGACAGGGTGCCACCGGGGAGCTGTTTTTT. It translates to CASSFRAGQGATGELFF.

This clone was found a few times. The V gene is TRBV7-2, the J gene TRBJ1-1; 9 bases align to TRBD1. The V gene's germline CDR1 is SGHTA and CDR2 FQGNSA. The CDR3 length is 14 residues. With V trimmed by 7 bases and J by 4 bases, 7 bases remained unmatched. The CDR3 DNA reads as TGTGCCAGCAATCTGATACAGGGGGCCACTGAAGCTTTCTTT. Its protein is CASNLIQGATEAFF.

This chain uses TRBV2 with TRBJ1-5; TRBD1 might be the D (6 bases). The germline CDR1 and CDR2 sequences are SNHLY and FYNNEI. The CDR3 contains 14 residues. V was clipped by 6 bases and J by 5 bases, with 14 bases between them. The CDR3 protein is CASRRGQPDQPQHF. The CDR3 coding sequence is TGTGCCAGCAGGCGAGGACAGCCGGATCAGCCCCAGCATTTT.

This clone has a single count. This chain uses TRBV27 with TRBJ1-6, with D possibly TRBD1 on 6 matching bases. In germline, CDR1 is MNHEY, CDR2 SMNVEV (reference sequence). The germline V and J ends were trimmed by 5 bases and 14 bases, with 10 bases remaining between them. The CDR3 covers 11 residues. Written as DNA, the CDR3 is TGTGCCAGCAGTACACAGGGCACCCTCCACTTT. This translates into CASSTQGTLHF.

The rearrangement links TRBV28 to TRBJ1-1, with 8 bases that match TRBD1. After removal of 3 bases from V and 2 bases from J, the junction contained 2 bases not matched to a gene. CDR1 is MDHEN, CDR2 SYDVKM, per germline. This CDR3 comprises 14 residues. The CDR3 DNA follows: TGTGCCAGCAGTTTGGGACAGGCCAACACTGAAGCTTTCTTT. It encodes CASSLGQANTEAFF.

The CDR3 DNA is TGCGCCAGCAGCTTCCCTGACACCGGGGAGCTGTTTTTT. Translation gives CASSFPDTGELFF. The genes are TRBV5-1 and TRBJ2-2; no definite D call. The germline CDR1 and CDR2 sequences are SGHRS and YFSETQ. Trimming stripped 2 bases from V and 3 bases from J, with 5 bases between. The CDR3 loop spans 13 amino acids.

This chain uses TRBV24-1 with TRBJ2-2; 7 nucleotides align to TRBD1. The CDR3 sequence is 14 residues long. CDR1 is KGHDR, CDR2 SFDVKD, per germline. The junction had 1 base not matched to a gene; V was cut back by 7 bases and J by 0 bases. The CDR3 reads CATRGQTNTGELFF. The CDR3 DNA is TGTGCCACCAGGGGACAGACGAACACCGGGGAGCTGTTTTTT.

This chain uses TRBV30 with TRBJ1-2; TRBD1 aligns across 9 bases. Germline values: CDR1 GTSNPN, CDR2 SVGIG (reference sequence). This CDR3 comprises 13 residues. J lost 7 bases, V lost 5 bases, and 8 bases had no gene match. The CDR3 DNA is TGTGCCTGGGAGAGACAGGGGGGAGGTGGCTACACCTTC. Translated: CAWERQGGGGYTF.

CDR3 loop: CATSAGAEYGYTF. CDR3 in DNA: TGTGCCACCAGCGCGGGCGCCGAATATGGCTACACCTTC. V is TRBV24-1 and J is TRBJ1-2; D is unresolved. Germline lookup yields CDR1 KGHDR and CDR2 SFDVKD. CDR3 length: 13 residues. V was pared by 7 bases and J by 5 bases, with 13 bases between.

In DNA, the CDR3 is TGTGCCAGCAGTTACCCCCGGCAACGGGGGGAGACCCAGTACTTC. Translated, it gives CASSYPRQRGETQYF. V gene TRBV6-2 or TRBV6-3 combines with J gene TRBJ2-5; TRBD2 is a possible D gene (6 bases). CDR1 MNHEY and CDR2 SVGEGT come from the germline V gene. CDR3 length: 15 residues. V lost 2 bases, J lost 5 bases, and 15 bases lay in between.

The V gene is TRBV3-1 (or the pseudogene TRBV3-2), the J gene TRBJ2-1; tentatively, D is TRBD1 (5 bases). This CDR3 contains 13 residues. Germline CDR1 is LGHDT and CDR2 is YNNKEL (reference sequence). Trimming pared 4 bases from V and 6 bases from J, leaving 10 bases between. CDR3 nucleotide sequence: TGTGCCAGCAGCCTAAGACAGTCCAATGAGCAGTTCTTC. Residues: CASSLRQSNEQFF.

This chain links TRBV3-1 (or the pseudogene TRBV3-2) with TRBJ2-1; 9 nucleotides align to TRBD1. Germline V gives CDR1 LGHDT, CDR2 YNNKEL (reference sequence). V was clipped by 5 bases and J by 10 bases; unmatched bases: 12. The CDR3 extends over 15 amino acids. The CDR3 sequence: CASSGQGRPPEEQFF. The CDR3 DNA sequence: TGTGCCAGCAGCGGACAGGGGCGGCCCCCCGAGGAGCAGTTCTTC.

This clone was counted a few times. The chain recombines TRBV29-1 with TRBJ2-7; the D gene is possibly TRBD1 (5 bases). CDR1 is SQVTM and CDR2 is ANQGSEA in the germline V gene. V was trimmed by 8 bases and J by 0 bases, leaving 14 bases between them. The CDR3 consists of 13 residues. The CDR3 bases are TGCAGCACCCGGACAAGGAACTCCTACGAGCAGTACTTC. Residues: CSTRTRNSYEQYF.

The chain couples TRBV5-1 to TRBJ2-5; 7 bases align to TRBD1. Germline CDR1 reads SGHRS; CDR2 reads YFSETQ. With V trimmed by 4 bases and J by 3 bases, 6 bases remained unmatched. This CDR3 comprises 14 residues. The CDR3 DNA reads as TGCGCCAGCAGCCTGATCGACAGGGAAGAGACCCAGTACTTC. It yields the protein CASSLIDREETQYF.

This clone has a single count. The chain uses TRBV11-2 and TRBJ2-3, with a possible D match to TRBD2 (6 bases). The germline V gene has CDR1 SGHAT and CDR2 FQNNGV. Trimming cost V 2 bases and J 7 bases, with 19 bases left between them. This CDR3 comprises 16 residues. As DNA, the CDR3 is TGTGCCAGCAGCTTAAACCCCGCGGGGCGCTCCAATACGCAGTATTTT. Translated, it gives CASSLNPAGRSNTQYF.

The chain carries TRBV24-1 and TRBJ2-1, with 7 bases fitting TRBD2. Germline assignment: CDR1 KGHDR and CDR2 SFDVKD. The CDR3 contains 13 residues. V shed 4 bases and J 6 bases; nucleotides not matched to a gene: 2. The CDR3 region is CATSDGGSNEQFF. The DNA of the CDR3 is TGTGCCACCAGTGACGGGGGGAGCAATGAGCAGTTCTTC.

The chain links TRBV2 to TRBJ2-7, with no clear D. Deletions cut 4 bases from V and 0 bases from J, with 10 bases between. There are 14 residues in the CDR3. CDR1 is SNHLY and CDR2 is FYNNEI in the germline V gene. The chain's CDR3 is CASSVRQVSYEQYF. The DNA of the CDR3 is TGTGCCAGCAGTGTAAGGCAGGTCTCCTACGAGCAGTACTTC. Full variable domain (outside the CDR3, taken from reference TRBV2 and TRBJ2-7): EPEVTQTPSHQVTQMGQEVILRCVPISNHLYFYWYRQILGQKVEFLVSFYNNEISEKSEIFDDQFSVERPDGSNFTLKIRSTKLEDSAMYFCASSVRQVSYEQYFGPGTRLTVT.

The table lists this clone with a count of one. The chain is built from TRBV19 and TRBJ2-7, with 7 bases lining up with TRBD1. Germline loops: CDR1 LNHDA, CDR2 SQIVND (reference sequence). CDR3 length: 13 amino acids. V lost 10 bases to trimming and J lost 3 bases; unmatched junction nucleotides: 9. CDR3 loop: CATTGQTFYEQYF. For the CDR3, the DNA is TGTGCCACAACGGGACAGACCTTCTACGAGCAGTACTTC.

Turning to this clone: The junction shows a germline mismatch at one end, possibly a read error. The V and J genes are TRBV7-7 and TRBJ2-3; TRBD2 might be the D (7 bases). The CDR3 length is 15 residues. The germline V gene encodes CDR1 SSHAT and CDR2 FNYEAQ (reference sequence). CDR3 bases: TGTGCTAGCAGCGCGGGGGCTTCATCCGCAGATACGCAGTATTTT. Translated, it gives CASSAGASSADTQYF.

The chain employs TRBV7-2 and TRBJ2-5; D call uncertain. This CDR3 is 12 amino acids long. The V gene's germline CDR1 is SGHTA and CDR2 FQGNSA. Trimming pared 7 bases from V and 5 bases from J, leaving 11 bases between. CDR3 nucleotides: TGTGCCAGCACCCCCCCCGGTGAGACCCAGTACTTC. It encodes CASTPPGETQYF.

The chain couples TRBV7-9 to TRBJ1-1, with 10 bases that match TRBD1. V trimming: 1 base; J trimming: 1 base; junction bases outside the gene matches: 0. The CDR3 has 15 amino acids. Germline V gene lookup returns CDR1 SEHNR and CDR2 FQNEAQ (reference sequence). CDR3 residues: CASSLGTGGNTEAFF. In DNA, the CDR3 is TGTGCCAGCAGCTTAGGGACAGGGGGGAACACTGAAGCTTTCTTT.

The gene calls are TRBV12-3 or TRBV12-4 and TRBJ1-1, with TRBD1 matching 8 bases. This CDR3 contains 13 residues. J gave up 3 bases and V 5 bases, and 2 bases lay outside the gene matches. CDR3 sequence (DNA): TGTGCCAGCAGTCTGACAGGGGACACTGAAGCTTTCTTT. It specifies CASSLTGDTEAFF.

Notes on this clone: Other DNA sequences within the sample encode an identical CDR3. The chain joins TRBV20-1 to TRBJ2-5; D is ambiguous. The CDR3 is made up of 10 amino acids. V was shortened by 3 bases and J by 4 bases, with 3 bases between the two germline ends. Germline V CDR1 and CDR2: DFQATT, SNEGSKA (reference sequence). The CDR3 DNA follows: TGCAGTGCTAGGAGAGAGACCCAGTACTTC. Protein product: CSARRETQYF.

In its sample, this clone was seen once. CDR3 coding DNA: TGTGCCAGTAGTAGGGACAGCGGTAATGAAAAACTGTTTTTT. Amino acids: CASSRDSGNEKLFF. The chain links TRBV19 to TRBJ1-4; 7 bases line up with TRBD1. V shed 4 bases and J 4 bases; nucleotides not matched to a gene: 3. Germline-derived CDR1 and CDR2 are LNHDA and SQIVND (reference sequence). This CDR3 has 14 residues.

This chain joins TRBV29-1 and TRBJ1-1, with 9 nucleotides matching TRBD1. Trimming cost V 2 bases and J 8 bases; bases outside gene matches: 9. The CDR3 totals 14 residues. Germline-derived CDR1 and CDR2 are SQVTM and ANQGSEA. The DNA of the CDR3 is TGCAGCGTTGAAACCCCTTACAGGGGGCGCGAAGCTTTCTTT. It is translated as CSVETPYRGREAFF.

This clone showed up just once. The DNA of the CDR3 is TGTGCCAGCAGCGTAGCCGGGACAGGGGTGACTGAAGCTTTCTTT. The encoded protein is CASSVAGTGVTEAFF. The chain is built from TRBV9 and TRBJ1-1, with 10 positions matching TRBD1. The length of the CDR3 is 15 residues. Germline values: CDR1 SGDLS, CDR2 YYNGEE. V lost 0 bases, J lost 5 bases, and 4 bases stayed unmatched. Complete variable domain (other parts from reference TRBV9 and TRBJ1-1): DSGVTQTPKHLITATGQRVTLRCSPRSGDLSVYWYQQSLDQGLQFLIQYYNGEERAKGNILERFSAQQFPDLHSELNLSSLELGDSALYFCASSVAGTGVTEAFFGQGTRLTVV.

This rearrangement joins TRBV6-5 to TRBJ1-1; D is unclear. V gave up 6 bases and J gave up 0 bases, with 5 bases separating them. CDR3 length: 12 amino acids. Germline V lookup: CDR1 MNHEY, CDR2 SVGAGI. The chain's CDR3 is CASRAMNTEAFF. CDR3 coding DNA: TGTGCCAGCAGGGCAATGAACACTGAAGCTTTCTTT.